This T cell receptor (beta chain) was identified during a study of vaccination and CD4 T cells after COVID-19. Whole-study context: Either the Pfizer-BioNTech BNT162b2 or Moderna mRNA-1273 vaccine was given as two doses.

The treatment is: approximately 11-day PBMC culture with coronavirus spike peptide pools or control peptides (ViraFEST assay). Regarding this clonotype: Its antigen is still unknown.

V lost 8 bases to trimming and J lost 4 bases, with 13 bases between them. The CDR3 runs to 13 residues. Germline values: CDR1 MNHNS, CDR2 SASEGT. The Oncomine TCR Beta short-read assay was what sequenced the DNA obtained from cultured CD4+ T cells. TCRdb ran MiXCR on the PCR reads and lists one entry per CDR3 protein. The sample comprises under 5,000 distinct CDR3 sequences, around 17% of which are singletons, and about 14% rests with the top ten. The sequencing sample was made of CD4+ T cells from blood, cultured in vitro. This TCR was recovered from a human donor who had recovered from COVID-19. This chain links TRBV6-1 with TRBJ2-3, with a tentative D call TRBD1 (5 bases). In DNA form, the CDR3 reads TGTGCCAGCTCTCTGGCCAGGGCAGATACGCAGTATTTT. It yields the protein CASSLARADTQYF.